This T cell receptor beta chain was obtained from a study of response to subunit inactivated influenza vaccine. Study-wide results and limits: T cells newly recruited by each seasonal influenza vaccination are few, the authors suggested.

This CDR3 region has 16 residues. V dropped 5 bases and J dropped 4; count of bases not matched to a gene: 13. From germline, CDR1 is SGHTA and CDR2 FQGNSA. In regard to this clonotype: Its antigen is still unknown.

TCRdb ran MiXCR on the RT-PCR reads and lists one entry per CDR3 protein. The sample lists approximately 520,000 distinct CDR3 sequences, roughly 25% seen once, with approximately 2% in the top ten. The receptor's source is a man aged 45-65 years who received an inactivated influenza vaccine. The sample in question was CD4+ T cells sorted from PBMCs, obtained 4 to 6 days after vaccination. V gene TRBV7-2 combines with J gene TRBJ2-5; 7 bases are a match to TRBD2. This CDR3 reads CASSPGLGGFGETQYF. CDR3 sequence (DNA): TGTGCCAGCAGCCCGGGGTTGGGGGGGTTTGGAGAGACCCAGTACTTC.